The sample holds a few counts of the clone carrying this TCR beta chain. The data belong to a study of blood T cell repertoires in COVID-19. Clones were read by immunoSEQ multiplex PCR, and TCRdb kept only the in-frame ones, dropping some. The sample holds 110,000 to 150,000 clones, 84% seen once. The germline V gene encodes CDR1 SGHDN and CDR2 FVKESK. Trimming took off 5 bases at V and 2 bases at J, with 15 bases between the two ends. This CDR3 has 15 amino acids. The V call is TRBV14, the J call TRBJ1-2, with a weak D call TRBD1 (6 bases). The material sequenced was peripheral blood. This TCR was recovered from a human donor in a cohort sampled during active COVID-19. The CDR3 here is CASSTRGGWNYGYTF. The CDR3 DNA reads as TGTGCCAGCAGCACTCGGGGGGGCTGGAACTATGGCTACACCTTC.